Listed here are 25 T cell receptor beta chains from one sample, sequenced in a study of control samples from healthy donors and cancer patients. The table came from immunoSEQ multiplex PCR; TCRdb's copy has only in-frame clones and leaves some out. The table lists tens of thousands of clones, roughly 91% of them singletons, with 9% to 10% in the top ten. The specimen sequenced was PBMCs. All receptors derive from a woman aged 45 to 65 with colorectal cancer.

The rearrangement uses TRBV7-2 and TRBJ2-3, with 9 bases matching TRBD2. CDR1 SGHTA and CDR2 FQGNSA come from the germline V gene. V gave up 5 bases and J gave up 2 bases; unmatched junction bases: 11. This CDR3 region has 17 residues. DNA for the CDR3: TGTGCCAGCAGCACTCGACTAGCGGAGAACCCCACAGATACGCAGTATTTT. Protein product: CASSTRLAENPTDTQYF.

The chain employs TRBV19 and TRBJ1-3; D perhaps matches TRBD1 (5 bases). Germline CDR1 reads LNHDA; CDR2 reads SQIVND (reference sequence). V was pared by 3 bases and J by 4 bases, with 16 bases between. The CDR3 is 16 residues long. The CDR3 protein is CASSIISGAKGNTIYF. CDR3 nucleotides: TGTGCCAGTAGTATTATAAGCGGGGCAAAAGGAAACACCATATATTTT.

The chain couples TRBV28 to TRBJ2-7; D gene uncertain. Germline CDR1 is MDHEN and CDR2 is SYDVKM. The CDR3 totals 12 residues. The ends were cut back, 7 bases at V and 4 bases at J, with 11 bases in the middle. CDR3 sequence: CASKSRGYEQYV. CDR3 nucleotides: TGTGCCAGCAAAAGTCGAGGTTACGAGCAGTACGTC.

The chain couples TRBV7-9 to TRBJ2-5; 10 bases fit TRBD2. The CDR3 totals 15 residues. Germline V lookup: CDR1 SEHNR, CDR2 FQNEAQ (reference sequence). Trimming cost V 2 bases and J 4 bases; bases outside gene matches: 4. This CDR3 is CASSLSGGAVETQYF. In DNA, the CDR3 is TGTGCCAGCAGCTTAAGCGGGGGGGCGGTAGAGACCCAGTACTTC.

The chain recombines TRBV10-3 with TRBJ1-1; TRBD1 agrees at 8 bases. The CDR3 is made up of 13 amino acids. V was pared by 6 bases and J by 4 bases, with 4 bases of the junction left unmatched. CDR1 and CDR2 from the germline V gene are ENHRY and SYGVKD. CDR3: CAISIDRGTEAFF. CDR3 coding DNA: TGTGCCATCAGCATCGACAGGGGCACTGAAGCTTTCTTT.

This sequence joins TRBV29-1 and TRBJ2-3; 7 bases are shared with TRBD2. The V and J ends lost 1 base and 2 bases, in that order; junction bases with no gene match: 6. Germline CDR1 reads SQVTM; CDR2 reads ANQGSEA. The CDR3 spans 15 residues. The CDR3 coding sequence is TGCAGCGTTGAAGGGGGGGGACCCCACACAGATACGCAGTATTTT. Translation: CSVEGGGPHTDTQYF.

V is TRBV24-1 and J is TRBJ1-2; TRBD1 aligns across 7 bases. The CDR3 covers 20 residues. V lost 4 bases, J lost 0 bases, and 19 bases stayed unmatched. Germline-derived CDR1 and CDR2 are KGHDR and SFDVKD. The CDR3 region is CATSDPKEVLTGTANYGYTF. The CDR3 DNA reads as TGTGCCACCAGTGACCCCAAGGAGGTCCTTACAGGGACAGCTAACTATGGCTACACCTTC.

The chain is built from TRBV4-3 and TRBJ2-3, with TRBD1 identical over 10 bases. Trimming took 5 bases from V and 6 from J; bases not matched to a gene: 8. The CDR3 is 15 amino acids. Germline CDR1 and CDR2: LGHNA and YSLEER. As DNA, the CDR3 is TGCGCCAGCAGCGAGGGGACAGGGGCAGGGGATACGCAGTATTTT. The encoded protein is CASSEGTGAGDTQYF.

CDR3 nucleotide sequence: TGTGCCAGTAGCCGTGGCGGGACAGGGGGCTCCTACGAGCAGTACGTC. It encodes CASSRGGTGGSYEQYV. The chain couples TRBV19 to TRBJ2-7; the match to TRBD1 covers 11 bases. The ends lost 6 bases at V and 0 bases at J; junction bases unmatched: 7. The CDR3 contains 16 residues. CDR1 LNHDA and CDR2 SQIVND come from the germline V gene (reference sequence).

The rearrangement uses TRBV28 and TRBJ1-4; D not resolved. V lost 1 base and J 5 bases, leaving 8 bases between the germline ends. The CDR3 has 14 residues. The germline CDR1 and CDR2 sequences are MDHEN and SYDVKM. The CDR3 region has the DNA TGTGCCAGCAGTTTATACAGTCAGAATGAAAAACTGTTTTTT. Protein product: CASSLYSQNEKLFF.

The V and J genes are TRBV4-3 and TRBJ1-2, with TRBD1 as a possible D gene (5 bases). V was clipped by 0 bases and J by 2 bases, with 10 bases between them. This CDR3 has 15 residues. CDR1 LGHNA and CDR2 YSLEER come from the germline V gene. CDR3 amino acids: CASSQDTWGNYGYTF. DNA of the CDR3: TGCGCCAGCAGCCAAGATACGTGGGGCAACTATGGCTACACCTTC.

The V gene is TRBV25-1, the J gene TRBJ1-6; 8 bases map to TRBD1. CDR3 length equals 15 residues. The germline CDR1 and CDR2 sequences are MGHDK and SYGVNS. V shed 3 bases and J 7 bases; nucleotides not matched to a gene: 5. CDR3 amino acids: CASSEHTGGNSPLHF. The CDR3, as DNA: TGTGCCAGCAGTGAGCATACAGGGGGGAATTCACCCCTCCACTTT.

The rearrangement uses TRBV10-2 and TRBJ1-2; D is ambiguous. Germline loops: CDR1 WSHSY, CDR2 SAAADI. The ends were cut back, 5 bases at V and 0 bases at J, with 4 bases in the middle. The CDR3 loop spans 12 amino acids. CDR3 nucleotides: TGCGCCAGCAGTACAGCTAACTATGGCTACACCTTC. It is translated as CASSTANYGYTF.

This clone was seen once. The rearrangement links TRBV7-2 to TRBJ1-2; TRBD1 aligns across 12 bases. CDR3 length: 16 amino acids. The germline CDR1 and CDR2 sequences are SGHTA and FQGNSA. Germline trimming cut 1 base from V and 5 bases from J; bases unmatched to any gene: 5. CDR3: CASSLVGTGGGYGYTF. For the CDR3, the DNA is TGTGCCAGCAGCTTAGTCGGGACAGGGGGCGGGTATGGCTACACCTTC.

The chain carries TRBV28 and TRBJ2-3; D is uncertain. Trimming removed 3 bases from V and 4 bases from J, with 8 bases in between. Germline assignment: CDR1 MDHEN and CDR2 SYDVKM. CDR3 size: 13 residues. The CDR3, as DNA: TGTGCCAGCAGTTTTCCGGCACCAGATACGCAGTATTTT. Translating it yields CASSFPAPDTQYF.

The V gene is TRBV7-9, the J gene TRBJ2-2; 9 bases map to TRBD2. V dropped 5 bases and J dropped 5; count of bases not matched to a gene: 6. The CDR3 consists of 15 residues. The germline gives CDR1 SEHNR, CDR2 FQNEAQ (reference sequence). CDR3 in DNA: TGTGCCAGCAGCCTCCGGCTAGCGGGGACCGGGGAGCTGTTTTTT. It codes for CASSLRLAGTGELFF.

This clone has a single count. The rearrangement links TRBV15 to TRBJ2-1; 8 bases are a match to TRBD2. Germline assignment: CDR1 LNHNV and CDR2 YYDKDF (reference sequence). This CDR3 is built from 13 residues. Trimming at V came to 5 bases and at J to 9 bases, leaving 6 bases not matched to a gene. CDR3 DNA sequence: TGTGCCACCAGCCTCGGGGGGGCCGCTGAGCAGTTCTTC. Its translation is CATSLGGAAEQFF.

The chain has TRBV4-1 and TRBJ2-1; possible D gene TRBD2, 5 bases. The CDR3 loop spans 16 amino acids. Trimming took off 0 bases at V and 9 bases at J, with 18 bases between the two ends. The germline gives CDR1 MGHRA, CDR2 YSYEKL. CDR3 DNA sequence: TGCGCCAGCAGCCAAGATCGGACCCTCCTAGCTGCTGAGCAGTTCTTC. Translation gives CASSQDRTLLAAEQFF.

CDR3 in amino acids: CANQAEPGLSTDTQYF. Here the CDR3 DNA reads TGTGCCAACCAAGCAGAGCCCGGACTGAGCACAGATACGCAGTATTTT. This rearrangement joins TRBV5-4 to TRBJ2-3; D might be TRBD2 (5 bases). This CDR3 is 16 amino acids long. Germline V lookup: CDR1 SGHNT, CDR2 YYREEE (reference sequence). The V and J ends lost 9 bases and 0 bases respectively, with 20 bases between them.

As regards this clone: Other nucleotide sequences in the sample specify the same CDR3. CDR3 DNA sequence: TGCAGTGCGACAGGGAACACTGAAGCTTTCTTT. Its protein is CSATGNTEAFF. The chain couples TRBV20-1 to TRBJ1-1; a possible D gene is TRBD1 (6 bases). Germline assignment: CDR1 DFQATT and CDR2 SNEGSKA (reference sequence). This CDR3 region has 11 residues. V dropped 6 bases and J dropped 1 base, with 6 bases sitting between them.

J is TRBJ2-2 and V is TRBV12-3 or TRBV12-4; tentatively, D is TRBD1 (6 bases). Deletions cut 2 bases from V and 5 bases from J, with 6 bases between. This CDR3 is built from 13 residues. The CDR3, as DNA: TGTGCCAGCAGTTTAAGGGGGACCGGGGAGCTGTTTTTT. Residues: CASSLRGTGELFF.

The chain carries TRBV7-2 and TRBJ1-2; D not resolved. This CDR3 contains 13 residues. Germline V CDR1 and CDR2: SGHTA, FQGNSA. V dropped 5 bases and J dropped 4 bases, with 11 bases sitting between them. CDR3 sequence (DNA): TGTGCCAGCAGCCCCGGTCTACCCTATGGCTACACCTTC. Its translation is CASSPGLPYGYTF.

The gene calls are TRBV12-2 and TRBJ2-1; the tabulated D call, TRBD2, remains unverified against the DNA. TRBV12-2 constitutes a pseudogene. This CDR3 region has 16 residues. The CDR3 nucleotides are TGTGCAAGTCGCTTTAGGACTAGCGGGGGGTTCAATGAGCAGTTCTTC. Translating it yields CASRFRTSGGFNEQFF.

The DNA for the CDR3 is TGTGCCTGGAGTGCTAGCGGGGGGGTGGCAGATACGCAGTATTTT. Amino acids: CAWSASGGVADTQYF. The chain has TRBV30 and TRBJ2-3; 12 positions agree with TRBD2. J lost 4 bases, V lost 1 base, and 3 bases had no gene match. Germline assignment: CDR1 GTSNPN and CDR2 SVGIG (reference sequence). The CDR3 consists of 15 residues.

This chain links TRBV18 with TRBJ1-6; D remains unclear. The germline CDR1 and CDR2 sequences are KGHSH and LQKENI. V was cut by 2 bases and J by 4 bases, with 9 bases left in between. The CDR3 runs 15 residues. CDR3 sequence (DNA): TGTGCCAGCTCACCAGAGGGAGGGTATAATTCACCCCTCCACTTT. This translates into CASSPEGGYNSPLHF. The full variable domain, completed using reference TRBV18 and TRBJ1-6, is NAGVMQNPRHLVRRRGQEARLRCSPMKGHSHVYWYRQLPEEGLKFMVYLQKENIIDESGMPKERFSAEFPKEGPSILRIQQVVRGDSAAYFCASSPEGGYNSPLHFGNGTRLTVT.